This entry is about one TCR beta chain. Every immunoSEQ plate was one replicate of a subset's evenly spread DNA. Produced via immunoSEQ multiplex PCR; TCRdb's table is partial and in-frame only. This sample has hundreds of thousands of clones, with nearly 98% found just once. This sample is drawn from a study of shared clonotypes between healthy human individuals. In the naive CD8 group, cells lacked CD45RO and were positively selected for CCR7, so terminally differentiated effector memory CD45RA+ cells were left out. This sequence was found in a young man in good health. Sequencing was done on a sample of naive CD8+ T cells sorted from blood.

The CDR3 bases are TGCGCCAGCAGCCTATGGGGGCGTTTAGAGTCCTACGAGCAGTACTTC. The encoded protein is CASSLWGRLESYEQYF. This chain links TRBV5-1 with TRBJ2-7; TRBD1 is a possible D gene (6 bases). V gave up 4 bases and J gave up 1 base, with 18 bases separating them. CDR3 length equals 16 residues. CDR1 and CDR2 from the germline V gene are SGHRS and YFSETQ.